The T cell receptor (beta chain) described here comes from a study of siplizumab effects on memory and regulatory T cells. Profiled with immunoSEQ multiplex PCR; TCRdb holds only in-frame clones, not every one. Of about 40,000 clones in the sample, around 90% were seen once. Trimming took off 3 bases at V and 2 bases at J, with 7 bases between the two ends. The CDR3 is made up of 13 amino acids. Germline V gene sequence: CDR1 SGHTA, CDR2 FQGTGA. Comment on this clone: Antigen unknown.

Study findings and constraints: Naive T cells looked more diverse than memory cells, and they looked like major contributors to the alloresponse.

The chain links TRBV7-3 to TRBJ2-5; D call uncertain. Sequenced input: naive CD4+ T cells sorted from blood. The source is a human donor in good health. The CDR3 bases are TGTGCCAGCAGCTTGAACGTTCAAGAGACCCAGTACTTC. It codes for CASSLNVQETQYF.